One and the same sample provided the 2 T cell receptor beta chains below, sequenced in a study of T cell responses to AZD1222 COVID-19 vaccine. The data were produced by immunoSEQ multiplex PCR, yet TCRdb's version contains in-frame clones alone and is incomplete. The profile covers 90,000 to 120,000 clones, with about 92% appearing a single time and 1% to 1.5% taken by the ten largest. The material sequenced was peripheral blood, taken on day 0 of AZD1222 vaccination. These receptors all come from an adult in good health.

This chain uses TRBV19 with TRBJ2-1, with 7 bases lining up with TRBD1. This CDR3 spans 11 amino acids. Germline CDR1 and CDR2: LNHDA and SQIVND (reference sequence). The junction had 2 bases not matched to a gene; V was cut back by 2 bases and J by 13 bases. The CDR3 loop reads CASSIWDRQFF. In nucleotides, the CDR3 is TGTGCCAGTAGTATATGGGACAGACAGTTCTTC.

In DNA form, the CDR3 reads TGTGCCAGCAGCGGACCGACAGATACGCAGTATTTT. Its translation is CASSGPTDTQYF. V usage is TRBV6-2 or TRBV6-3 and J usage is TRBJ2-3; D gene unclear. Trimming pared 6 bases from V and 3 bases from J, leaving 7 bases between. The germline V gene encodes CDR1 MNHEY and CDR2 SVGEGT. The CDR3 loop spans 12 amino acids.